Below, 31 T cell receptor beta chains from the same sample are listed, as sequenced in a study of Graves' ophthalmopathy and Graves' hyperthyroidism. Scientists amplified the TCR beta CDR3 regions from RNA transcripts. Following a first-round RT-PCR that used HTBI primers, a second-round multiplex PCR was carried out. TCRdb re-analysed the multiplex PCR reads in MiXCR, keeping a single row per CDR3 protein. The sample contains 350,000 to 400,000 distinct CDR3 sequences, about 16% of which appear only once. The sample consisted of peripheral blood. The origin of the receptors is a woman aged 18-29 years with stable Graves' hyperthyroidism.

The chain has TRBV3-1 and TRBJ1-1; TRBD1 aligns across 9 bases. V was pared by 4 bases and J by 1 base, with 7 bases of the junction left unmatched. The CDR3 is made up of 16 amino acids. CDR1 is LGHDT, CDR2 YNNKEL, per germline (reference sequence). The CDR3 sequence is CASSPNRGLGNTEAFF. Written as DNA, the CDR3 is TGTGCCAGCAGCCCAAACAGGGGGCTCGGGAACACTGAAGCTTTCTTT.

This clonotype was recorded at least ten times. The gene calls are TRBV12-3 or TRBV12-4 and TRBJ2-5; 10 nucleotides align to TRBD1. V shed 6 bases and J 3 bases; nucleotides not matched to a gene: 7. The CDR3 extends over 15 amino acids. The CDR3 DNA sequence: TGTGCCAGCAGCCGGGACAGGGGTCCGAAAGAGACCCAGTACTTC. Translated, it gives CASSRDRGPKETQYF.

This clonotype was seen many times. V usage is TRBV9 and J usage is TRBJ1-2, with 7 bases matching TRBD1. V gave up 4 bases and J gave up 1 base; unmatched junction bases: 4. The CDR3 consists of 14 residues. Germline V CDR1 and CDR2: SGDLS, YYNGEE. The CDR3 loop reads CASSSDRNNYGYTF. CDR3 sequence (DNA): TGTGCCAGCAGCTCGGACAGGAATAACTATGGCTACACCTTC.

This clonotype was recorded many times. The rearrangement uses TRBV14 and TRBJ1-6; D perhaps matches TRBD1 (5 bases). V was trimmed by 0 bases and J by 10 bases, leaving 22 bases between them. Germline V lookup: CDR1 SGHDN, CDR2 FVKESK. This CDR3 has 18 amino acids. The CDR3 bases are TGTGCCAGCAGCCAAGATGGGTCAGGGCCGCTACGGGGATCACCCCTCCACTTT. Its translation is CASSQDGSGPLRGSPLHF.

This clonotype came up many times. The chain carries TRBV5-1 and TRBJ2-7, with 7 bases that match TRBD1. Trimming at V came to 2 bases and at J to 1 base, leaving 3 bases not matched to a gene. CDR3 length equals 14 residues. Germline V gives CDR1 SGHRS, CDR2 YFSETQ. The CDR3 DNA reads as TGCGCCAGCAGCTTCGACAGGGAGTCCTACGAGCAGTACTTC. Translation gives CASSFDRESYEQYF. Drawing the rest from reference TRBV5-1 and TRBJ2-7, the complete variable domain is KAGVTQTPRYLIKTRGQQVTLSCSPISGHRSVSWYQQTPGQGLQFLFEYFSETQRNKGNFPGRFSGRQFSNSRSEMNVSTLELGDSALYLCASSFDRESYEQYFGPGTRLTVT.

The J gene is TRBJ2-2, the V gene TRBV15; D unresolved. The CDR3 loop spans 13 amino acids. The germline V gene encodes CDR1 LNHNV and CDR2 YYDKDF (reference sequence). Trimming took 4 bases from V and 3 from J, leaving 6 bases between them. The CDR3 loop is CATSTAYTGELFF. The DNA of the CDR3 is TGTGCCACCAGCACGGCATACACCGGGGAGCTGTTTTTT. The variable domain in full, completed from reference TRBV15 and TRBJ2-2, reads DAMVIQNPRYQVTQFGKPVTLSCSQTLNHNVMYWYQQKSSQAPKLLFHYYDKDFNNEADTPDNFQSRRPNTSFCFLDIRSPGLGDTAMYLCATSTAYTGELFFGEGSRLTVL.

This clonotype was picked up many times. The genes are TRBV20-1 and TRBJ2-5; possibly TRBD2 for D (6 bases). CDR1 DFQATT and CDR2 SNEGSKA come from the germline V gene (reference sequence). V dropped 2 bases and J dropped 5 bases, with 15 bases sitting between them. The CDR3 consists of 14 residues. The CDR3 bases are TGCAGTGCTAGACCATCCCCAGGAGGGGAGACCCAGTACTTC. Its translation: CSARPSPGGETQYF.

The chain employs TRBV7-6 and TRBJ2-7; 16 bases match TRBD2. This CDR3 is built from 17 residues. Germline CDR1 reads SGHVS; CDR2 reads FNYEAQ. J was trimmed by 5 bases and V by 6 bases; bases with no gene match: 10. For the CDR3, the DNA is TGTGCCAGCAGTGGCCCGGGACTAGCGGGGGGGCAGAACGAGCAGTACTTC. Translated: CASSGPGLAGGQNEQYF.

The sample holds a few counts of this clonotype. The V call is TRBV14, the J call TRBJ2-2, with D perhaps given as TRBD1 or TRBD2 (5 bases each). The CDR3 runs 17 residues. With 1 base removed from V and 2 bases from J, the gap between germline ends came to 14 bases. Per germline, CDR1 SGHDN and CDR2 FVKESK. CDR3 nucleotides: TGTGCCAGCAGCCAAGGATCGGGGCTACTTAACACCGGGGAGCTGTTTTTT. Protein product: CASSQGSGLLNTGELFF.

This clonotype has ten or more counts. This sequence joins TRBV29-1 and TRBJ2-5; D is possibly TRBD2 (6 bases). The V end was cut by 0 bases, the J end by 9 bases, with 17 bases between. The germline V gene has CDR1 SQVTM and CDR2 ANQGSEA. The CDR3 loop spans 14 amino acids. The CDR3 DNA reads TGCAGCGTTGAAGATTCAGGGATTGGGGAGGCCCAGTACTTC. Protein sequence: CSVEDSGIGEAQYF. The complete variable domain, with remaining parts taken from reference TRBV29-1 and TRBJ2-5, reads SAVISQKPSRDICQRGTSLTIQCQVDSQVTMMFWYRQQPGQSLTLIATANQGSEATYESGFVIDKFPISRPNLTFSTLTVSNMSPEDSSIYLCSVEDSGIGEAQYFGPGTRLLVL.

There are a few counts of this clonotype. V is TRBV5-1 and J is TRBJ2-5; TRBD1 aligns across 8 bases. The junction had 5 bases not matched to a gene; V was cut back by 3 bases and J by 4 bases. The germline V gene encodes CDR1 SGHRS and CDR2 YFSETQ. The CDR3 sequence is 14 residues long. CDR3 amino acids: CASSSPQGAETQYF. The DNA of the CDR3 is TGCGCCAGCAGCTCCCCCCAGGGGGCAGAGACCCAGTACTTC.

The rearrangement links TRBV4-1 to TRBJ2-7; no firm D call. The CDR3 totals 15 residues. Per germline, CDR1 MGHRA and CDR2 YSYEKL. The V gene lost 3 bases and the J gene lost 0 bases, with 12 bases spanning the gap. CDR3 residues: CASSQSQLPSYEQYF. The CDR3 coding sequence is TGCGCCAGCAGCCAGAGCCAACTCCCCTCCTACGAGCAGTACTTC.

This clonotype was seen repeatedly, ten times or more. The junction differs from germline at one of its ends, possibly a read error. The rearrangement joins TRBV12-3 or TRBV12-4 to TRBJ2-7, with 8 bases matching TRBD1. There are 12 residues in the CDR3. As DNA, the CDR3 is TGCGCCAGCAGTGGACAGGGCTACGAGCAGTACTTC. This sequence encodes CASSGQGYEQYF.

Many counts were recorded for this clonotype. The chain is built from TRBV11-1 and TRBJ2-7; the match to TRBD1 covers 7 bases. V trimming: 4 bases; J trimming: 0 bases; junction bases outside the gene matches: 9. Germline CDR1 SGHAT, CDR2 FQDESV (reference sequence). The CDR3 runs to 16 residues. CDR3 DNA sequence: TGTGCCAGCAGCTCTCGGGACAGTGAAAGCTCCTACGAGCAGTACTTC. It translates to CASSSRDSESSYEQYF.

This chain links TRBV27 with TRBJ2-2, with D unclear. Germline V gives CDR1 MNHEY, CDR2 SMNVEV (reference sequence). Trimming left V 6 bases short and J 1 base short, with 6 bases between. CDR3 length: 13 amino acids. CDR3 sequence (DNA): TGTGCCAGCAGCTGGCGGAACACCGGGGAGCTGTTTTTT. Translating it yields CASSWRNTGELFF.

Details on this clonotype: A much larger clone is a single base away; this may be a read error. For the CDR3, the DNA is TGTGCCAGCAGCTTAGTGGGTGAGACAGGGGGTTTGAGCACTGAAGCTTTCTTT. This sequence encodes CASSLVGETGGLSTEAFF. The chain is built from TRBV11-2 and TRBJ1-1; TRBD1 matches 9 bases. Germline V gene sequence: CDR1 SGHAT, CDR2 FQNNGV. The CDR3 contains 18 residues. After removal of 1 base from V and 4 bases from J, the junction contained 13 bases not matched to a gene.

The chain combines TRBV6-5 with TRBJ1-5; unclear D gene. Germline V gene sequence: CDR1 MNHEY, CDR2 SVGAGI. CDR3 size: 13 residues. The V end was cut by 6 bases, the J end by 1 base, with 7 bases between. CDR3 sequence: CASRYTSNQPQHF. CDR3 bases: TGTGCCAGCAGGTACACGAGCAATCAGCCCCAGCATTTT.

This sequence joins TRBV6-5 and TRBJ1-1; D is ambiguous. This CDR3 contains 13 residues. Germline V lookup: CDR1 MNHEY, CDR2 SVGAGI. Trimming shortened V by 2 bases and J by 11 bases, and 15 bases separated the two germline ends. CDR3 in DNA: TGTGCCAGCAGTTACAACCCGGATGGGGTTGCTTTCTTT. It translates to CASSYNPDGVAFF.

This clonotype showed up many times. The chain combines TRBV6-1 with TRBJ1-5, with unresolved D. CDR1 and CDR2 (germline): MNHNS, SASEGT. The V and J ends lost 2 bases and 9 bases respectively, with 14 bases between them. This CDR3 has 14 amino acids. The CDR3 DNA follows: TGTGCCAGCAGTGAAAGCGTAGGGTGGTGGCCCCAGCATTTT. Protein product: CASSESVGWWPQHF.

The chain employs TRBV9 and TRBJ2-7; D uncertain. Trimming pared 0 bases from V and 6 bases from J, leaving 10 bases between. Looked up from germline, CDR1 is SGDLS and CDR2 is YYNGEE. The CDR3 totals 13 residues. The CDR3 sequence: CASSVGGRAEQYF. CDR3 sequence (DNA): TGTGCCAGCAGCGTAGGAGGCCGGGCCGAGCAGTACTTC.

This clonotype was seen repeatedly, ten times or more. The chain recombines TRBV19 with TRBJ1-1; D may be TRBD1 (6 bases). The CDR3 runs 14 residues. Germline V gene sequence: CDR1 LNHDA, CDR2 SQIVND (reference sequence). With 9 bases removed from V and 5 bases from J, the gap between germline ends came to 19 bases. CDR3 in DNA: TGTGCCAGCCTGCGCCCAGGGGAATCGACTGAAGCTTTCTTT. Translation gives CASLRPGESTEAFF.

The chain joins TRBV2 to TRBJ2-5, with 9 bases aligning to TRBD2. CDR1 is SNHLY, CDR2 FYNNEI, per germline. Trimming took 4 bases from V and 1 from J; bases not matched to a gene: 16. CDR3 size: 19 residues. This chain's CDR3 is CASSAGAGGSRGLQETQYF. The DNA for the CDR3 is TGTGCCAGCAGTGCGGGAGCGGGGGGCTCACGCGGGCTCCAAGAGACCCAGTACTTC.

This clonotype occurred many times. The rearrangement uses TRBV29-1 and TRBJ2-7, with D perhaps matching TRBD1 (5 bases). Trimming left V 4 bases short and J 7 bases short, with 11 bases between. The CDR3 loop spans 11 amino acids. The V gene's germline CDR1 is SQVTM and CDR2 ANQGSEA. The DNA for the CDR3 is TGCAGCGTTGCCAGGGCTGGGGAGCAGTACTTC. Protein: CSVARAGEQYF.

This clonotype came up many times. The rearrangement uses TRBV4-1 and TRBJ1-2; 8 bases are shared with TRBD1. The CDR3 length is 15 residues. CDR1 is MGHRA and CDR2 is YSYEKL in the germline V gene. The junction had 7 bases not matched to a gene; V was cut back by 3 bases and J by 4 bases. CDR3 DNA sequence: TGCGCCAGCAGCCATGCTCGGACAGGGCTCTATGGCTACACCTTC. Protein: CASSHARTGLYGYTF.

The chain employs TRBV20-1 and TRBJ1-2; D unclear. The CDR3 extends over 13 amino acids. V was cut by 6 bases and J by 4 bases, with 15 bases left in between. Germline CDR1 and CDR2: DFQATT and SNEGSKA (reference sequence). CDR3 loop: CSAWTRMGYGYTF. CDR3 in DNA: TGCAGTGCATGGACCCGGATGGGCTATGGCTACACCTTC.

V and J are TRBV6-2 or TRBV6-3 and TRBJ2-3, with 7 bases matching TRBD1. The CDR3 is 14 residues long. Germline V CDR1 and CDR2: MNHEY, SVGEGT. The V gene end was trimmed by 6 bases and the J gene end by 4 bases; junction bases not matched to a gene: 7. CDR3 nucleotide sequence: TGTGCCAGCAGACTCAGTACAGGGGCAGATACGCAGTATTTT. Protein sequence: CASRLSTGADTQYF.

This clonotype was seen repeatedly, ten times or more. The chain links TRBV19 to TRBJ1-5, with 8 bases matching TRBD1. After removal of 2 bases from V and 9 bases from J, the junction contained 3 bases not matched to a gene. The length of the CDR3 is 13 residues. The V gene's germline CDR1 is LNHDA and CDR2 SQIVND (reference sequence). The CDR3 sequence is CASSITGGGPQHF. The CDR3 DNA follows: TGTGCCAGTAGTATAACAGGGGGAGGGCCCCAGCATTTT. Supplemented by reference TRBV19 and TRBJ1-5, the full variable domain reads DGGITQSPKYLFRKEGQNVTLSCEQNLNHDAMYWYRQDPGQGLRLIYYSQIVNDFQKGDIAEGYSVSREKKESFPLTVTSAQKNPTAFYLCASSITGGGPQHFGDGTRLSIL.

This clonotype was found many times. The V and J genes are TRBV6-2 or TRBV6-3 and TRBJ1-2, with TRBD1 identical over 10 bases. Germline V gene sequence: CDR1 MNHEY, CDR2 SVGEGT. The CDR3 has 14 residues. V shed 6 bases, J shed 4 bases, and the junction held 5 bases outside the gene matches. The CDR3 loop is CASRYGQGGYGYTF. In nucleotides, the CDR3 is TGTGCCAGCAGATACGGACAGGGGGGCTATGGCTACACCTTC.

This clonotype was detected many times. The gene calls are TRBV27 and TRBJ1-1; 9 nucleotides align to TRBD1. Unmatched junction bases numbered 2, after V lost 6 bases and J lost 0 bases. This CDR3 region has 14 residues. Germline V lookup: CDR1 MNHEY, CDR2 SMNVEV (reference sequence). CDR3 bases: TGTGCCAGCAGGAGGGACAGGGTGAACACTGAAGCTTTCTTT. Its protein product is CASRRDRVNTEAFF.

At least ten counts were recorded for this clonotype. The chain recombines TRBV2 with TRBJ1-1; the match to TRBD1 covers 7 bases. CDR3 size: 15 residues. Germline lookup yields CDR1 SNHLY and CDR2 FYNNEI. J was trimmed by 1 base and V by 2 bases; bases with no gene match: 4. The CDR3 here is CASSERGQRNTEAFF. The CDR3 DNA reads as TGTGCCAGCAGTGAAAGGGGACAGAGGAACACTGAAGCTTTCTTT. Combining the CDR3 with reference TRBV2 and TRBJ1-1 gives the whole variable domain EPEVTQTPSHQVTQMGQEVILRCVPISNHLYFYWYRQILGQKVEFLVSFYNNEISEKSEIFDDQFSVERPDGSNFTLKIRSTKLEDSAMYFCASSERGQRNTEAFFGQGTRLTVV.

The table lists this clonotype with many counts. The V and J genes are TRBV10-3 and TRBJ2-6, with D possibly being TRBD1 (6 bases). Germline V gives CDR1 ENHRY, CDR2 SYGVKD. The CDR3 length is 18 residues. Trimming removed 0 bases from V and 0 bases from J, with 12 bases in between. CDR3 sequence: CAISESRGRGSGANVLTF. The DNA for the CDR3 is TGTGCCATCAGTGAGTCTAGGGGCAGGGGCTCTGGGGCCAACGTCCTGACTTTC.